The present TCR beta chain was sequenced within a study of metastatic and nonmetastatic thyroid tumors. Study at large: Malignant and benign thyroid patients had repertoires compared in peripheral blood and tumor or nodule tissue. Study-level findings and limits: As reported, TCR beta diversity in blood and tumor was significantly higher in malignant thyroid tumors than in benign nodules.

Details on this clone: What it binds is not known. The junction does not match germline at one end; this may be a read error. The sample contains more than one DNA sequence encoding this CDR3.

TCRdb re-called the PCR reads via MiXCR. The sample records about 20,000 clones, roughly 36% being singletons. No patient had received any treatment before thyroid surgery. Sequencing was carried out using tumor tissue. The clonotype was recovered from a female donor with papillary thyroid cancer or a benign thyroid nodule (not recorded which). Some clones in this sample may be carry-over from other donors' samples.

The CDR3 DNA reads as TGTGCCAGCAGTCAAAGGGGGCGTAGGGCTGGGGCCAACGTCCTTACTTTC. It specifies CASSQRGRRAGANVLTF. The chain has TRBV28 and TRBJ2-6, with 7 bases that match TRBD1. In germline, CDR1 is MDHEN, CDR2 SYDVKM. The CDR3 totals 17 residues.